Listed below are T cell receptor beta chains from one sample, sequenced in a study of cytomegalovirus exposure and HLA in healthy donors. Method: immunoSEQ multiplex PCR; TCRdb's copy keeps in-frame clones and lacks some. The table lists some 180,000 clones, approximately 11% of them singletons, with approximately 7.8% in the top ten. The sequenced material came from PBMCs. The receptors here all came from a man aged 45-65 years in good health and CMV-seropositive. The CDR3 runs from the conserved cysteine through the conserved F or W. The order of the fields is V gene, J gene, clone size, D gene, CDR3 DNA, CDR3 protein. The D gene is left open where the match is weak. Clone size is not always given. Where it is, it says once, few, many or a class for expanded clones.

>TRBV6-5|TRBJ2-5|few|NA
TGTGCCAGCAGTTATATTAAAGGGGCAGGAGAGACCCAGTACTTC
CASSYIKGAGETQYF
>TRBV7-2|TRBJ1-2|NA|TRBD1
TGTGCCAGCAGCGGCCGACAGACAGGGGACTATGGCTACACCTTC
CASSGRQTGDYGYTF
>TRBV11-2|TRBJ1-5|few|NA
TGTGCCAGCAGCCGGACGGCGGGGGGAAGTCAGCCCCAGCATTTT
CASSRTAGGSQPQHF
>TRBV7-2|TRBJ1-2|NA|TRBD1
TGTGCCAGCAGCCTCGGGACAGGCCCCAATGGCTACACCTTC
CASSLGTGPNGYTF
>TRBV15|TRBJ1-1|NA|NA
TGTGCCACCAGCAGAGATCGAGGGAGTGGTACTGAAGCTTTCTTT
CATSRDRGSGTEAFF
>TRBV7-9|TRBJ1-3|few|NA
TGTGCCAGCAGCTACACCGGACTCGGAAACACCATATATTTT
CASSYTGLGNTIYF
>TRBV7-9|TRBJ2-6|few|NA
TGTGCCAGCAACTCTGACCGGGACACTACTGGGGCCAACGTCCTGACTTTC
CASNSDRDTTGANVLTF
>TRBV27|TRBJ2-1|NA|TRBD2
TGTGCCAGCAGACCACACCAAGGACTAGCGGAGCACAATGAGCAGTTCTTC
CASRPHQGLAEHNEQFF
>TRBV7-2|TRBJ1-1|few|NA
TGTGCCAGCAGCCCGGGACACTTCCTGAACACTGAAGCTTTCTTT
CASSPGHFLNTEAFF
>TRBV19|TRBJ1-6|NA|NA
TGTGCCAGTAGTATGCGCGGGGGGGAGTCACCCCTCCACTTT
CASSMRGGESPLHF
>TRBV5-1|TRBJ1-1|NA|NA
TGCGCCAGCAGCTTCCCAGGGAGGGCTGAAGCTTTCTTT
CASSFPGRAEAFF
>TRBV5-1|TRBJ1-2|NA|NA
TGCGCCAGCAGCTTGGACAGGTTCTATGGCTACACCTTC
CASSLDRFYGYTF
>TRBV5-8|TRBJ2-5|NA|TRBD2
TGTGCCAGCAGCCCACACGGACTAGCCTTTCGAGAGACCCAGTACTTC
CASSPHGLAFRETQYF
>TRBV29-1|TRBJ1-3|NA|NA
TGCAGCGTTGAAGATGACCAACAGGGTAGCACCATATATTTT
CSVEDDQQGSTIYF
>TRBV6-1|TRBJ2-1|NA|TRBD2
TGTGCCAGCAGTGAAGGTAGGAGCGGGGGGAGGAATGAGCAGTTCTTC
CASSEGRSGGRNEQFF
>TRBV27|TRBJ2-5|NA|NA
TGTGCCAGCAGTTTAGGGGGGATGGCTGTAGAGACCCAGTACTTC
CASSLGGMAVETQYF
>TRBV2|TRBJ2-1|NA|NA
TGTGCCAGCAGTGAAGGACGCCACAGGGATTTTGGGAATGAGCAGTTCTTC
CASSEGRHRDFGNEQFF
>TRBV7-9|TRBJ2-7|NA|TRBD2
TGTGCCAGCAGGCGTGGACTAGCGGGGGGGCCGGTCCCCTACGAGCAGTACTTC
CASRRGLAGGPVPYEQYF
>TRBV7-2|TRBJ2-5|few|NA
TGTGCCAGCAGCTCTTTAGATTCGGAGACCCAGTACTTC
CASSSLDSETQYF
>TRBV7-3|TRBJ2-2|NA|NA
TGTGCCAGCAGCTCCAGCGGCGGGGAGCTGTTTTTT
CASSSSGGELFF
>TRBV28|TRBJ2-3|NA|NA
TGTGCCAGCAGTTCCAGGGGCGAGGGAGATACGCAGTATTTT
CASSSRGEGDTQYF
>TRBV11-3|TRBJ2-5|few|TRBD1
TGTGCCAGCAGCTCTACAGGGGGCTCTAAGACCCAGTACTTC
CASSSTGGSKTQYF
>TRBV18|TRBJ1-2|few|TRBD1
TGTGCCAGCTCACCGACAGGGGACGAAGGCTACACCTTC
CASSPTGDEGYTF
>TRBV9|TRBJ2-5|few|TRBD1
TGTGCCAGCAGCCCCCGGACAGGGAGGGAGACCCAGTACTTC
CASSPRTGRETQYF
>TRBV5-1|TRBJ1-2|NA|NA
TGCGCCAGCAGCTTGGCCCAGGCAGACTATGGCTACACCTTC
CASSLAQADYGYTF
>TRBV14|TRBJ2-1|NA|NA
TGTGCCAGCAGCCCCCGAGGGGGAGGGCGCTCCTACAATGAGCAGTTCTTC
CASSPRGGGRSYNEQFF
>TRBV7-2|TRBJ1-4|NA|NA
TGTGCCAGCAGCTTAGTCCAGAATGAAAAACTGTTTTTT
CASSLVQNEKLFF
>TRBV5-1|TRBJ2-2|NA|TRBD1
TGCGCCAGCAGCTTGACCGGACAGGGAAACACCGGGGAGCTGTTTTTT
CASSLTGQGNTGELFF
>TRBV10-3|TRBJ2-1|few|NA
TGTGCCATCAGTGTGCCCGGGGAAGTCGGCAATGAGCAGTTCTTC
CAISVPGEVGNEQFF
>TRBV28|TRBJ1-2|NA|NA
TGTGCCAGCAGTTTGGCGACAGCTCTAAACTATGGCTACACCTTC
CASSLATALNYGYTF
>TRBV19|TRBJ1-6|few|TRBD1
TGTGCCAGTAGTATTGGGACAGGGGGCCATAATTCACCCCTCCACTTT
CASSIGTGGHNSPLHF
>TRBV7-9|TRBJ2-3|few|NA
TGTGCCAGCAGTGGAGCAGATACGCAGTATTTT
CASSGADTQYF
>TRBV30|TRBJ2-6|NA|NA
TGTGCCTGGAGTGGAGGGCACGGGGCCAACGTCCTGACTTTC
CAWSGGHGANVLTF
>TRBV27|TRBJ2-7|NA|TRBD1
TGTGCCAGCAGTTTGGGACCGGGACAGGCCTCCTACGAGCAGTACTTC
CASSLGPGQASYEQYF
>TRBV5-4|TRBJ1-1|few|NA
TGTGCCAGCAGCTGGGGGCTTAGCACTGAAGCTTTCTTT
CASSWGLSTEAFF
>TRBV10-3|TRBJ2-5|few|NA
TGTGCCATCAGTGACTTCATCGGTAGCGTCGAGACCCAGTACTTC
CAISDFIGSVETQYF
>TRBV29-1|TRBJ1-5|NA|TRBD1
TGCAGCGTGTGCCGGGACAGCCCGGGGGGGATGAAGCCCCAGCATTTT
CSVCRDSPGGMKPQHF
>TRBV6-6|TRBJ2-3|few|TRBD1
TGTGCCAGCATCAAGGGGGACAGGGCCCCAGATACGCAGTATTTT
CASIKGDRAPDTQYF
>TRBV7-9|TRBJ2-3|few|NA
TGTGCCAGCAGCTTAACTACTCGGCCATTAAGGTATACGCAGTATTTT
CASSLTTRPLRYTQYF
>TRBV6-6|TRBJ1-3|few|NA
TGTGCCAGCTCAGGAGGCGGAAACTCTGGAAACACCATATATTTT
CASSGGGNSGNTIYF
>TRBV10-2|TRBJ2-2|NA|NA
TGCGCCACAAGGGGCGGAACTGCCCCATCGAACACCGGGGAGCTGTTTTTT
CATRGGTAPSNTGELFF
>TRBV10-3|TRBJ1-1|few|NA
TGTGCCACCCGCACAGGGATAAACACTGAAGCTTTCTTT
CATRTGINTEAFF
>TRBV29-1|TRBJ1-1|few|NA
TGCAGCGTTGAAGCATTGGGGCGTAGGACTGAAGCTTTCTTT
CSVEALGRRTEAFF
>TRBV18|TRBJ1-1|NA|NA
TGTGCCAGCTCACCAAAAGAAGGGGGCACTGAAGCTTTCTTT
CASSPKEGGTEAFF
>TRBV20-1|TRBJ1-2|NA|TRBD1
TGCAGTGCTTCCGGGACAGGGGTACACACCTTC
CSASGTGVHTF
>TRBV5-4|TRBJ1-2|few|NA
TGTGCCAGCAGCCTCAGGGCTGGCTATGGCTACACCTTC
CASSLRAGYGYTF
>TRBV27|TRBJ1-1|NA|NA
TGTGCCAGCAGTTCCTCCTCCTCAGGGGCGAACACTGAAGCTTTCTTT
CASSSSSSGANTEAFF
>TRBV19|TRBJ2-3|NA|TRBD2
TGTGCCAGTAGTAAACTAGCGGGGAGAAGCACAGATACGCAGTATTTT
CASSKLAGRSTDTQYF